The source of this T cell receptor beta chain is a study of CXCR3-negative and CXCR3-positive naive CD8 T cells (dated by TCRdb to between 2018 and 2021). Regarding the study in general: Around 140 million TRB reads were obtained in total, roughly 1.5 +/- 0.3 million reads per library. The diversity and physicochemical repertoire analyses included 11 donors pooled from two independent experiments. The TRBV-TRBJ cluster analysis covered naive subsets from about 5 donors and memory cells from 3 donors. Broad study findings and their caveats: Because surface CD5, which is linked to self-reactivity in mice, was comparable between the naive subsets, TCR interaction strength was also inferred from the physicochemical properties of TRB CDR3s. Both naive subsets had comparably high repertoire diversity, while memory CD8+ T cells had much lower repertoire diversity. Freshly isolated PBMCs were used for most assays because CXCR3 expression partially decreased after cryopreservation. Naive CXCR3-negative and CXCR3-positive cells from the same donor showed similar TRBV-TRBJ usage, whereas memory cells showed distinct patterns. Compared with CXCR3-negative naive cells, CXCR3-positive naive cells had TRB CDR3s with higher hydrophobicity (lower Kidera factor 4), lower energy, and higher strength and volume indices.

The sequencer listed for this sample is NextSeq 550. The Human TCR Profiling Kit (MiLaboratory) was used to make UMI-labeled 5' RACE TRB cDNA libraries. The full amount of extracted RNA was used for cDNA synthesis, and the full amount of resulting cDNA was used for PCR amplification. Libraries were prepared in parallel with an identical number of PCR cycles. From the authors' description of their analysis: MIGEC and MiXCR extracted about 53,000 +/- 10,000 unique UMI-labeled TRB cDNA molecules per library, requiring at least two reads per UMI. On average, each library contained 40,000 +/- 10,000 functional in-frame TRB CDR3 nucleotide clonotypes without stop codons. Diversity metrics, including normalized Shannon-Wiener and Chao1, were computed in VDJtools after downsampling to 5000 UMI-labeled TRB molecules per sample. Clonotype-size-weighted physicochemical properties of the central five CDR3 residues (interaction energy, strength, volume and Kidera factor 4) were computed in VDJtools. TCRdb reprocessed the raw reads; every CDR3 protein sequence is a single record, and DNA is not supplied. These V and J calls originate from TCRdb's pipeline instead of the authors' own analysis. The record for this sample contains 92,000 or so distinct CDR3 sequences. The top ten clones comprise approximately 0.99% of the sample.

From the germline V gene, CDR1 is MDHEN and CDR2 is SYDVKM. The CDR3 runs 15 residues from the cysteine to the phenylalanine. No coding sequence is recorded. Of note for this clonotype: Its binding antigen is unknown.

Each CD8+ T cell subset was flow-sorted in triplicate, with roughly 310,000 cells per subset placed directly into RLT lysis buffer. To keep memory contaminants out, a stringent definition of naive CD8+ T cells was applied: CD45RO-CCR7+CD27+CD95-. Using standard density gradient centrifugation, peripheral blood mononuclear cells were isolated from buffy coats. A FACSAria III was used to flow-sort naive CXCR3-negative and CXCR3-positive CD8+ T cells. An RNeasy Mini Kit was used to extract total RNA from the sorted cells. Source material: naive CXCR3- CD8+ T cells from blood. What the cell subset or site label conveys for this sample: CD45RO-CCR7+CD27+CD95- naive CD8+ T cells lacking CXCR3 (TNR3-). The chain employs TRBV28 and TRBJ1-2. The sequence came from a human donor in good health. Some clones in this sample may be carry-over from other donors' samples. CDR3 region: CANSLLSDHNYGYTF.